In its sample, the clone carrying this T cell receptor beta chain was seen a few times. This sample was included in a study of control samples from healthy donors and cancer patients. The CDR3 length is 11 residues. V gave up 9 bases and J gave up 4 bases, with 6 bases separating them. In germline, CDR1 is KGHDR, CDR2 SFDVKD. Clones were sequenced by immunoSEQ multiplex PCR, and TCRdb holds only the in-frame ones, with some missing. The data hold 20,000 to 25,000 clones, with around 85% observed a single time. Sequencing was carried out using PBMCs. The receptor comes from a man aged 55 to 70 with head and neck cancer. The chain couples TRBV24-1 to TRBJ2-1; D remains unclear. CDR3 amino acids: CATSQYNEQFF. The CDR3 DNA follows: TGTGCCACCTCCCAATACAATGAGCAGTTCTTC.